The rows below give T cell receptor beta chains drawn from one sample of a study of blood T cell repertoires in COVID-19. Clones were sequenced by immunoSEQ multiplex PCR, and TCRdb holds only the in-frame ones, with some missing. The sample lists 140,000 or so clones, about 81% occurring once. The source material was peripheral blood. The receptors originated from a woman older than 75 with acute or convalescent COVID-19. The CDR3 runs from the conserved cysteine through the conserved F or W. D genes are given only for firm matches. Some rows have no size entry. The others give once, few or many, or a class for an expanded clone.

>TRBV5-5|TRBD2|NA|TRBJ2-3
TGTGCCAGCAGCTTGACCCAGCGGGAGACGGCAGATACGCAGTATTTT
CASSLTQRETADTQYF
>TRBV4-1|NA|NA|TRBJ2-7
TGCGCCAGCAGCCTTCGGATTCCCGGAGCCTCCTACGAGCAGTACTTC
CASSLRIPGASYEQYF
>TRBV12-3/TRBV12-4|NA|NA|TRBJ1-1
TGTGCCAGCAGTTTAAGCGACACTGAAGCTTTCTTT
CASSLSDTEAFF
>TRBV29-1|NA|NA|TRBJ2-2
TGCAGCGTTGAAGATATGGCCAGAAGGAACACCGGGGAGCTGTTTTTT
CSVEDMARRNTGELFF
>TRBV6-6|NA|few|TRBJ1-4
TGTGCCAGCAGTTACTTTCGAGGTTGGGATGAAAAACTGTTTTTT
CASSYFRGWDEKLFF
>TRBV2|NA|once|TRBJ1-1
TGTGCCAGCAGTGAAGGGGGGGGTGGCGGCAGGGACACTGAAGCTTTCTTT
CASSEGGGGGRDTEAFF
>TRBV28|NA|NA|TRBJ1-1
TGTGCCAGCAGTACGCTCAGGGGCGAGTTTGAAGCTTTCTTT
CASSTLRGEFEAFF
>TRBV19|TRBD1|few|TRBJ2-7
TGTGCCAGTAGTGGAAAGGGGACAGGGGCCTTCTACGAGCAGTACTTC
CASSGKGTGAFYEQYF
>TRBV5-1|NA|NA|TRBJ2-3
TGCGCCAGCAGCTTGACTCAGGGTGGAGATACGCAGTATTTT
CASSLTQGGDTQYF
>TRBV28|TRBD2|NA|TRBJ2-1
TGTGCCAGCAGTTTGAGCGGGAGGGCCTTCAATGAGCAGTTCTTC
CASSLSGRAFNEQFF
>TRBV19|NA|NA|TRBJ1-5
TGTGCCAGTAAATCGGCGGGGGAAACGAATCAGCCCCAGCATTTT
CASKSAGETNQPQHF